Listed here are 22 T cell receptor beta chains from one sample, sequenced in a study of blood T cells in healthy people across ages. A second roughly 6 to 12 cycle PCR used barcoded and J-beta primers. MiXCR, run by TCRdb on the 5' RACE reads, gives a single entry per CDR3 protein. The sample records roughly 700,000 distinct CDR3 sequences, less than 40% being singletons. Input material: blood. Source of these receptors: a woman at least 80 years old in good health.

The rearrangement links TRBV29-1 to TRBJ1-1; D ambiguous. The germline V gene has CDR1 SQVTM and CDR2 ANQGSEA. There are 9 residues in the CDR3. Trimming took off 4 bases at V and 12 bases at J, with 9 bases between the two ends. The CDR3 region is CSVGAAPFF. The CDR3 bases are TGCAGCGTTGGGGCAGCTCCTTTCTTT.

This clonotype was seen more than once but under ten times. This chain joins TRBV20-1 and TRBJ2-1; the D gene is possibly TRBD2 (6 bases). The V end was cut by 2 bases, the J end by 9 bases, with 20 bases between. CDR1 is DFQATT, CDR2 SNEGSKA, per germline (reference sequence). This CDR3 comprises 15 residues. In DNA form, the CDR3 reads TGCAGTGCTAGAAATACCGGGACTTTTGATAGTGAGCAGTTCTTC. Its protein is CSARNTGTFDSEQFF.

The CDR3, as DNA: TGCGCCAGCAGTCCCTGGGAGACAGGGGGGAACACCGGGGAGCTGTTTTTT. Its translation: CASSPWETGGNTGELFF. The genes are TRBV10-1 and TRBJ2-2; TRBD1 matches at 9 bases. V shed 5 bases, J shed 1 base, and the junction held 8 bases outside the gene matches. Looked up from germline, CDR1 is WNHNN and CDR2 is SYGVQD (reference sequence). CDR3 length: 17 residues.

The V call is TRBV25-1, the J call TRBJ1-3; D unclear. The CDR3 contains 13 residues. The germline V gene encodes CDR1 MGHDK and CDR2 SYGVNS. With 10 bases removed from V and 8 bases from J, the gap between germline ends came to 18 bases. DNA for the CDR3: TGTGCCACCAGAGGGATTGGTGGGGACACCATATATTTT. Translation: CATRGIGGDTIYF. Full variable domain (remainder filled in from reference TRBV25-1 and TRBJ1-3): EADIYQTPRYLVIGTGKKITLECSQTMGHDKMYWYQQDPGMELHLIHYSYGVNSTEKGDLSSESTVSRIRTEHFPLTLESARPSHTSQYLCATRGIGGDTIYFGEGSWLTVV.

About this clonotype itself: A read error may explain this, as a much larger clone is one base away. The genes are TRBV4-2 and TRBJ2-1; TRBD2 aligns across 11 bases. TRBJ2-7 matches the DNA end more closely, so the J call is doubtful. CDR1 LGHNA and CDR2 YNFKEQ come from the germline V gene. This CDR3 has 17 amino acids. CDR3 bases: TGTGCCAGCAGCCAAGAAGGGCTAGCGGGGGGATACAATGAGCAGTACTTC. Translation gives CASSQEGLAGGYNEQYF.

This clonotype was found many times. V usage is TRBV4-3 and J usage is TRBJ2-7; TRBD1 matches 9 bases. The length of the CDR3 is 15 residues. Trimming cost V 1 base and J 5 bases; bases outside gene matches: 6. The germline CDR1 and CDR2 sequences are LGHNA and YSLEER. The CDR3 DNA is TGCGCCAGCAGCCAAGGGGGACAGGGAATCAACGAGCAGTACTTC. Its translation is CASSQGGQGINEQYF.

This clonotype has only a few counts. The chain has TRBV24-1 and TRBJ2-3, with 9 nucleotides matching TRBD2. V lost 0 bases to trimming and J lost 2 bases; unmatched junction nucleotides: 14. This CDR3 region has 20 residues. Germline CDR1 and CDR2: KGHDR and SFDVKD. In DNA, the CDR3 is TGTGCCACCAGTGATTTGGTTTACCGACTTGGCGGGGGGGTCACAGATACGCAGTATTTT. Translating it yields CATSDLVYRLGGGVTDTQYF.

This clonotype was counted ten times or more. This sequence joins TRBV6-5 and TRBJ2-7; D may be TRBD2 (7 bases). The CDR3 covers 13 residues. With 2 bases removed from V and 6 bases from J, the gap between germline ends came to 11 bases. Germline assignment: CDR1 MNHEY and CDR2 SVGAGI. The CDR3 spells CASSYRGALEQYF. The CDR3 region has the DNA TGTGCCAGCAGTTACCGGGGGGCCCTCGAGCAGTACTTC.

The chain combines TRBV5-1 with TRBJ1-5; 8 positions agree with TRBD1. The CDR3 spans 16 residues. The V gene end was trimmed by 3 bases and the J gene end by 10 bases; junction bases not matched to a gene: 15. In germline, CDR1 is SGHRS, CDR2 YFSETQ. The CDR3 loop is CASSSRTGQIGHPQHF. The CDR3 bases are TGCGCCAGCAGCTCTCGGACAGGGCAGATCGGGCATCCCCAGCATTTT.

The sample holds many counts of this clonotype. The gene calls are TRBV3-1 and TRBJ2-5, with TRBD1 as a possible D gene (6 bases). The CDR3 is made up of 11 amino acids. The germline CDR1 and CDR2 sequences are LGHDT and YNNKEL (reference sequence). Trimming removed 4 bases from V and 11 bases from J, with 11 bases in between. The CDR3 sequence is CASSRRQEQYF. The CDR3 DNA reads TGTGCCAGCAGCCGTCGACAGGAGCAGTACTTC.

The J gene is TRBJ2-1, the V gene TRBV5-1; 8 nucleotides align to TRBD2. CDR1 SGHRS and CDR2 YFSETQ come from the germline V gene. With V trimmed by 2 bases and J by 9 bases, 10 bases remained unmatched. The CDR3 contains 15 residues. This chain's CDR3 is CASSLTGTSAGEQFF. In DNA, the CDR3 is TGCGCCAGCAGCTTAACCGGGACTAGTGCTGGTGAGCAGTTCTTC. The full variable domain, rest sourced from reference TRBV5-1 and TRBJ2-1, is KAGVTQTPRYLIKTRGQQVTLSCSPISGHRSVSWYQQTPGQGLQFLFEYFSETQRNKGNFPGRFSGRQFSNSRSEMNVSTLELGDSALYLCASSLTGTSAGEQFFGPGTRLTVL.

V is TRBV6-5 and J is TRBJ2-1, with 9 nucleotides matching TRBD1. V lost 6 bases, J lost 7 bases, and 10 bases stayed unmatched. This CDR3 contains 15 residues. CDR1 is MNHEY, CDR2 SVGAGI, per germline. CDR3 in amino acids: CASRRTGVDRNEQFF. The CDR3 DNA is TGTGCCAGCAGAAGGACAGGGGTAGATCGTAATGAGCAGTTCTTC.

This clonotype was counted ten times or more. This chain connects TRBV30 to TRBJ2-1; D is perhaps TRBD1 (5 bases). V was trimmed by 1 base and J by 4 bases, leaving 8 bases between them. There are 13 residues in the CDR3. From germline, CDR1 is GTSNPN and CDR2 SVGIG (reference sequence). CDR3 amino acids: CAWSGQGYNEQFF. In DNA, the CDR3 is TGTGCCTGGAGTGGCCAGGGATACAATGAGCAGTTCTTC.

As to this clonotype: A junction boundary mismatches the germline segment, possibly from a read error. The V call is TRBV29-1, the J call TRBJ1-1, with 7 bases fitting TRBD1. The CDR3 length is 12 residues. Per germline, CDR1 SQVTM and CDR2 ANQGSEA. The CDR3 is CSARDSNTEAFF. The CDR3 nucleotides are TGCAGCGCCCGGGACAGTAACACTGAGGCTTTCTTT.

The chain recombines TRBV4-1 with TRBJ2-1; 9 bases are a match to TRBD2. Germline CDR1 MGHRA, CDR2 YSYEKL. The CDR3 runs 15 residues. With 3 bases clipped from V and 4 bases from J, the junction kept 4 bases outside the gene matches. CDR3 amino acids: CASSQRLADYNEQFF. As DNA, the CDR3 is TGCGCCAGCAGCCAGAGACTAGCGGATTACAATGAGCAGTTCTTC.

This clonotype was picked up many times. The genes are TRBV7-2 and TRBJ1-6; a possible D gene is TRBD1 (6 bases). The CDR3 is made up of 15 amino acids. Germline V gene data show CDR1 as SGHTA and CDR2 as FQGNSA. V lost 5 bases, J lost 9 bases, and 17 bases lay in between. CDR3 in DNA: TGTGCCAGCAGCCCACGGGACACCCATCCTTCACCCCTCCACTTT. Translating gives CASSPRDTHPSPLHF.

This clonotype was detected many times. V gene TRBV9 combines with J gene TRBJ2-1, with TRBD2 matching 9 bases. Trimming removed 1 base from V and 0 bases from J; junction bases left unmatched: 11. Germline-derived CDR1 and CDR2 are SGDLS and YYNGEE. The CDR3 contains 19 residues. CDR3: CASSVTASGALSSYNEQFF. The CDR3 DNA follows: TGTGCCAGCAGCGTAACCGCTAGCGGGGCCCTAAGCTCCTACAATGAGCAGTTCTTC.

This clonotype appeared many times. The V gene is TRBV6-1, the J gene TRBJ1-2; D remains unclear. The CDR3 runs to 12 residues. The V end lost 0 bases, the J end lost 7 bases, and 6 bases lay between the germline ends. Germline V gene lookup returns CDR1 MNHNS and CDR2 SASEGT. Written as DNA, the CDR3 is TGTGCCAGCAGTGAAGCTCGCGGTGGCTACACCTTC. As protein: CASSEARGGYTF.

This clonotype was counted ten times or more. The rearrangement uses TRBV6-1 and TRBJ1-2, with a weak D call TRBD1 (6 bases). CDR1 is MNHNS and CDR2 is SASEGT in the germline V gene. The CDR3 spans 14 residues. V was shortened by 2 bases and J by 2 bases, with 9 bases between the two germline ends. The CDR3 sequence: CASSEWDTNYGYTF. The CDR3 DNA follows: TGTGCCAGCAGTGAATGGGACACCAACTATGGCTACACCTTC.

The chain employs TRBV29-1 and TRBJ2-5; perhaps D is TRBD1 or TRBD2 (6 bases each). The J call is uncertain, as TRBJ2-1 better fits the DNA end. This CDR3 region has 13 residues. Germline V gene sequence: CDR1 SQVTM, CDR2 ANQGSEA. The CDR3 protein is CSVGSGGGETQFF. The CDR3, as DNA: TGCAGCGTGGGGAGCGGAGGGGGAGAGACCCAGTTCTTC.

This clonotype was counted at least ten times. The chain is built from TRBV5-1 and TRBJ1-4; D ambiguous. Trimming took 0 bases from V and 0 from J, leaving 9 bases between them. This CDR3 is built from 16 residues. Germline values: CDR1 SGHRS, CDR2 YFSETQ. In DNA, the CDR3 is TGCGCCAGCAGCTTGGGGGTGGCCGCAACTAATGAAAAACTGTTTTTT. It is translated as CASSLGVAATNEKLFF.

The gene calls are TRBV27 and TRBJ1-2; 7 bases map to TRBD1. The CDR3 has 14 amino acids. CDR1 and CDR2 (germline): MNHEY, SMNVEV (reference sequence). The trim removed 6 bases at V and 4 bases at J, leaving 8 bases unmatched. CDR3 DNA sequence: TGTGCCAGCAGGCCACGGGACAGAGTCTATGGCTACACCTTC. Its protein product is CASRPRDRVYGYTF.